This T cell receptor (beta chain) comes out of a study of PD-L1 blockade in urothelial cancer. Study background: Patients' atezolizumab regimen, 1,200 mg intravenously every 3 weeks, began in the mid-2010s. At 6 weeks and at 3 weeks (second dose) after treatment start, blood was analyzed.

The CDR3 sequence is 14 residues long. Germline assignment: CDR1 MNHNS and CDR2 SASEGT. J lost 4 bases, V lost 6 bases, and 6 bases had no gene match. This clone was seen more than once but under ten times. Time point here: pretreatment peripheral blood. Added to each PCR by spiking were synthetic TCR analog templates. Libraries were prepared by immunoSEQ multiplex PCR; TCRdb keeps only in-frame clonotypes and omits some of them. The data contain around 86,000 clones, approximately 80% of them singletons. The TCR was taken from a man aged 35 to 55 with urothelial cancer. The rearrangement joins TRBV6-1 to TRBJ2-1, with TRBD1 identical over 7 bases. Source: PBMCs, taken around atezolizumab (anti-PD-L1) treatment. The CDR3 reads CASSNRGRYNEQFF. The CDR3 bases are TGTGCCAGCAGCAACAGGGGACGGTACAATGAGCAGTTCTTC.